This TCR beta chain emerged from a study of Tregs in tolerant kidney transplant recipients. Profiled with immunoSEQ multiplex PCR; TCRdb holds only in-frame clones, not every one. The sample has approximately 66,000 clones, approximately 85% seen once. There are a few counts of this clone. A single base is all that separates this from a far larger clone, so a read error is likely. Per germline, CDR1 SNHLY and CDR2 FYNNEI. The CDR3 has 14 residues. Thawed PBMCs were rested overnight at 37°C with approximately 190 IU/ml IL-2 before regulatory T cell sorting. The chain uses TRBV2 and TRBJ2-7, with TRBD1 as a possible D gene (6 bases). The sequences come from Tregs from blood, collected before the transplant. This clonotype originated in a human donor who received a combined kidney and bone marrow transplant. The CDR3 is CSSKAWTDSYEQYF. CDR3 bases: TGTTCCAGCAAGGCGTGGACAGACTCCTACGAGCAGTACTTC.